Here is one TCR beta chain with its context. Its antigen is unknown. The data were taken from a study of human T cells and chemical hapten exposure. The study's findings and limits: The count of PT1 expanded TCRs correlated positively with patch test score. Versus controls, expanded TCRs had significantly more large CDR3 similarity clusters.

Time point of the sample: patch test 2, 6 weeks after DPC sensitization. This sample's treatment: therapeutic diphenylcyclopropenone sensitization with weekly scalp DPC. Separate cDNA molecules received unique molecular identifiers, which the library attached to them. TCRdb redid the calling of the RACE reads with MiXCR, one entry per CDR3 protein. The sample carries about 84,000 distinct CDR3 sequences, more than 9% recorded once. This CDR3 contains 13 residues. Germline CDR1 is MNHEY and CDR2 is SVGAGI. The V end was cut by 6 bases, the J end by 4 bases, with 12 bases between. The source was whole blood, collected in connection with sensitization to the hapten diphenylcyclopropenone (DPC). V is TRBV6-5 and J is TRBJ1-2; D is unclear. This TCR derives from a woman in her fifties or sixties with alopecia areata. Some clones in this sample may be carry-over from other donors' samples. The CDR3 region has the DNA TGTGCCAGCAGGATCGACGCACGCTATGGCTACACCTTC. As protein: CASRIDARYGYTF.